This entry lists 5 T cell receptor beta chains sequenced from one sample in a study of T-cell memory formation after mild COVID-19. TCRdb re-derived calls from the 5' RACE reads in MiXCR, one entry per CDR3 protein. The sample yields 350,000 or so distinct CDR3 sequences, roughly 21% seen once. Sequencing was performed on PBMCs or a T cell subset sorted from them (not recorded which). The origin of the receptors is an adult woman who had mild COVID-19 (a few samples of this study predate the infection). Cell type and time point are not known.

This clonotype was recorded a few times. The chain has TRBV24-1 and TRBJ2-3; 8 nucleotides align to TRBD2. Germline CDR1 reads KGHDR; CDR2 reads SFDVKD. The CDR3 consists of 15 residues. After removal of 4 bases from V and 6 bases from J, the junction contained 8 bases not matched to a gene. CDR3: CATSEGGTSGDTQYF. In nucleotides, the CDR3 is TGTGCCACCAGTGAAGGAGGGACTAGTGGGGATACGCAGTATTTT.

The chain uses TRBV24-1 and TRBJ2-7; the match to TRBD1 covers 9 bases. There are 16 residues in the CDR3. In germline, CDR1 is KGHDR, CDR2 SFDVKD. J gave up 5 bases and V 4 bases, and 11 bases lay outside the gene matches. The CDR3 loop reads CATSDPAGTGSHEQYF. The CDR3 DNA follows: TGTGCCACCAGTGACCCTGCCGGGACAGGGTCCCACGAGCAGTACTTC.

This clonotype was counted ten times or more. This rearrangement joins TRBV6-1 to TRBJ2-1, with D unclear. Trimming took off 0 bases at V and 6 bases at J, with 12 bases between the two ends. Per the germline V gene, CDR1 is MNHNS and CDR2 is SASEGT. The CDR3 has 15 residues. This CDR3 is CASSEAPSSGNEQFF. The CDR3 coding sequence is TGTGCCAGCAGTGAAGCGCCGAGTTCAGGCAATGAGCAGTTCTTC.

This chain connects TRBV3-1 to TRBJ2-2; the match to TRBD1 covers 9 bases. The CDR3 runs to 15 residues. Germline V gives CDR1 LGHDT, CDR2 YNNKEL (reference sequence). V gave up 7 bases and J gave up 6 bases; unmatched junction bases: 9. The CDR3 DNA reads TGTGCCAGCACCACCGGGACAGGGTGGCCCGGGGAGCTGTTTTTT. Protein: CASTTGTGWPGELFF. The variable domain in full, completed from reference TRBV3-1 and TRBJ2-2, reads DTAVSQTPKYLVTQMGNDKSIKCEQNLGHDTMYWYKQDSKKFLKIMFSYNNKELIINETVPNRFSPKSPDKAHLNLHINSLELGDSAVYFCASTTGTGWPGELFFGEGSRLTVL.

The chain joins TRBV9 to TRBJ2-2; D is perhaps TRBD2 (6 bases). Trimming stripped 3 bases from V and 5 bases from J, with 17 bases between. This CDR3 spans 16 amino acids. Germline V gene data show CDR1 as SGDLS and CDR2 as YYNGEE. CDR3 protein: CASSERSKGGTGELFF. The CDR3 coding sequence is TGTGCCAGCAGCGAGAGGAGCAAGGGAGGAACCGGGGAGCTGTTTTTT.